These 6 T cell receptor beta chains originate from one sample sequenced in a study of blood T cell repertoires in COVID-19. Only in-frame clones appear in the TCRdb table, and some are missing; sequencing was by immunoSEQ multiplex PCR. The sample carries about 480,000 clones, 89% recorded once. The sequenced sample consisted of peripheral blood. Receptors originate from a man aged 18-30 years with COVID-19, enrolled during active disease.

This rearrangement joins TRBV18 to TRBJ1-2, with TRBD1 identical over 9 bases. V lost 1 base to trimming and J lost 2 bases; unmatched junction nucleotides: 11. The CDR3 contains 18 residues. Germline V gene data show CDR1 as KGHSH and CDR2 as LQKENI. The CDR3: CASSPQAGQGPRNYGYTF. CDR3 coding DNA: TGTGCCAGCTCACCACAGGCGGGACAGGGCCCTAGAAACTATGGCTACACCTTC. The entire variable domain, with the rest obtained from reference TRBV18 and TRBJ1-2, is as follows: NAGVMQNPRHLVRRRGQEARLRCSPMKGHSHVYWYRQLPEEGLKFMVYLQKENIIDESGMPKERFSAEFPKEGPSILRIQQVVRGDSAAYFCASSPQAGQGPRNYGYTFGSGTRLTVV.

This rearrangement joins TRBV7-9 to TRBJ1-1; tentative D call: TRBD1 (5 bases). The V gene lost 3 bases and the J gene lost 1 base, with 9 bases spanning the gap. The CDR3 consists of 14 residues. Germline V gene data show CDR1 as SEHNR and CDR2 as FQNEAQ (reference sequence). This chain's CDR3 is CASSFSGGNTEAFF. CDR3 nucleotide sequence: TGTGCCAGCAGCTTTAGCGGGGGGAACACTGAAGCTTTCTTT.

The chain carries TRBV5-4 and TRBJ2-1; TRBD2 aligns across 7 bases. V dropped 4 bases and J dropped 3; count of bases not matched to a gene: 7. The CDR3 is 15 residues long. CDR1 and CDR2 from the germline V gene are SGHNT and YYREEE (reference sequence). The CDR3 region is CASSTQAGNYNEQFF. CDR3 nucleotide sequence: TGTGCCAGCAGCACCCAAGCGGGGAACTACAATGAGCAGTTCTTC.

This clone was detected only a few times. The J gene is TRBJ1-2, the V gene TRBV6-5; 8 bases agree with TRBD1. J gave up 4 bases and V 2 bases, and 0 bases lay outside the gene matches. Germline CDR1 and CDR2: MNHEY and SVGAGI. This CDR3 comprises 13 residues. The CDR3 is CASSYQGAYGYTF. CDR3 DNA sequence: TGTGCCAGCAGTTACCAGGGGGCCTATGGCTACACCTTC.

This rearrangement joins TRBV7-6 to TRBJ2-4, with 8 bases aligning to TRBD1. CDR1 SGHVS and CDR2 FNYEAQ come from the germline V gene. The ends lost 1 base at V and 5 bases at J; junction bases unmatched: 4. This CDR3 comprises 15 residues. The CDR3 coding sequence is TGTGCCAGCAGCTTAGGAAGACAGGGGCAAAACATTCAGTACTTC. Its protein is CASSLGRQGQNIQYF.

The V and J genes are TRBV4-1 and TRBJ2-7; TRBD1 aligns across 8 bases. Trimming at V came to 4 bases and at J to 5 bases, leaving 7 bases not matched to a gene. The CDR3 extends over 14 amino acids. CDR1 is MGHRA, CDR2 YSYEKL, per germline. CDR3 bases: TGCGCCAGCAGCCCTAGGGACAGGATAGACGAGCAGTACTTC. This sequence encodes CASSPRDRIDEQYF.